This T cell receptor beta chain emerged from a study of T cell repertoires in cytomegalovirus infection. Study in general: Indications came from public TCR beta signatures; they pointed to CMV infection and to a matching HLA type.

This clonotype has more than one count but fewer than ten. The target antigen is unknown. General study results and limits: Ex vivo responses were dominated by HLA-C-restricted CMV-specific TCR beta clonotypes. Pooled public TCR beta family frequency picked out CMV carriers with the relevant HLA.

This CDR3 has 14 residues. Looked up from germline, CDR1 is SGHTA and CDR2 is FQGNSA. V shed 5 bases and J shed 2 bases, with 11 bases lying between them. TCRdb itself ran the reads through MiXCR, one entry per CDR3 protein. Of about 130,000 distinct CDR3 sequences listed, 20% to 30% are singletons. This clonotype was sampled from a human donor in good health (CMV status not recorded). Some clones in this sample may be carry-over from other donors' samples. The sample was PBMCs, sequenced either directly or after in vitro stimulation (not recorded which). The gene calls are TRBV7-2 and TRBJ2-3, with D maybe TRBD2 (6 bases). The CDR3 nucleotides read TGTGCCAGCAGCCCGGGACTGCACACAGATACGCAGTATTTT. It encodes CASSPGLHTDTQYF.